This entry lists 13 T cell receptor beta chains sequenced from one sample in a study of blood T cell repertoires in COVID-19. Generated by immunoSEQ multiplex PCR, the TCRdb table keeps only in-frame clones and is missing some. The sample includes 300,000 to 350,000 clones, 80% to 90% seen only once; the top ten take about 4.2%. The sample taken for sequencing was PBMCs or T cells enriched from blood (not recorded which). The receptors were gathered from a woman aged 40 to 50 with acute COVID-19.

The chain has TRBV4-3 and TRBJ2-2; D perhaps matches TRBD1 (5 bases). CDR1 is LGHNA and CDR2 is YSLEER in the germline V gene. Trimming took off 4 bases at V and 0 bases at J, with 18 bases between the two ends. The CDR3 has 18 residues. The CDR3 nucleotides read TGCGCCAGCAGCCCGTGGGGCTTCTATGGGTCGAACACCGGGGAGCTGTTTTTT. This codes for CASSPWGFYGSNTGELFF.

This clone was counted only a few times. J is TRBJ1-2 and V is TRBV27; 8 bases map to TRBD1. Germline lookup yields CDR1 MNHEY and CDR2 SMNVEV (reference sequence). The CDR3 loop spans 13 amino acids. Trimming removed 5 bases from V and 4 bases from J; junction bases left unmatched: 3. CDR3 residues: CASSRGTGYGYTF. DNA for the CDR3: TGTGCCAGCAGTCGAGGGACAGGCTATGGCTACACCTTC.

The rearrangement uses TRBV4-1 and TRBJ1-2; 7 bases line up with TRBD1. Losses at the gene ends were 1 base for V and 3 bases for J; bases not matched to a gene: 8. The CDR3 spans 16 residues. The germline CDR1 and CDR2 sequences are MGHRA and YSYEKL. The CDR3 spells CASSQASTGNYYGYTF. In nucleotides, the CDR3 is TGCGCCAGCAGCCAAGCATCGACAGGGAATTACTATGGCTACACCTTC.

The J gene is TRBJ2-1, the V gene TRBV5-4; 14 bases line up with TRBD2. The CDR3 is 16 amino acids. The J segment lost 8 bases and the V segment lost 5 bases, leaving 9 bases of the junction unmatched. In germline, CDR1 is SGHNT, CDR2 YYREEE (reference sequence). CDR3: CASSTRGTSGSDEQFF. Written as DNA, the CDR3 is TGTGCCAGCAGTACGCGGGGGACTAGCGGGAGCGATGAGCAGTTCTTC.

The chain joins TRBV29-1 to TRBJ2-2, with a weak D call TRBD2 (6 bases). The CDR3 sequence is 14 residues long. Per germline, CDR1 SQVTM and CDR2 ANQGSEA. The V gene lost 7 bases and the J gene lost 2 bases, with 14 bases spanning the gap. The CDR3 bases are TGCAGCGCCCGGGGTAGCGGAAACACCGGGGAGCTGTTTTTT. It translates to CSARGSGNTGELFF.

The chain has TRBV10-3 and TRBJ1-1, with D hard to call. The germline V gene encodes CDR1 ENHRY and CDR2 SYGVKD. CDR3 length equals 14 residues. Trimming removed 2 bases from V and 1 base from J, with 8 bases in between. CDR3 nucleotides: TGTGCCATCAGTGAGACCAACAAGAACACTGAAGCTTTCTTT. Translation gives CAISETNKNTEAFF.

This chain uses TRBV12-5 with TRBJ1-2; maybe TRBD1 (5 bases). The CDR3 loop spans 14 amino acids. The germline V gene has CDR1 LGHNT and CDR2 FRNRAP. With 1 base removed from V and 7 bases from J, the gap between germline ends came to 13 bases. The CDR3, as DNA: TGTGCTAGTGGTTTGGCGAACAGGCCCTTTGGCTACACCTTC. Translation gives CASGLANRPFGYTF.

The genes are TRBV7-2 and TRBJ2-1; 7 positions match TRBD1. The CDR3 is 15 amino acids. Trimming cost V 5 bases and J 3 bases; bases outside gene matches: 7. Germline V gene data show CDR1 as SGHTA and CDR2 as FQGNSA. The DNA for the CDR3 is TGTGCCAGCAGCCCCACCGGGACAGACTACAATGAGCAGTTCTTC. Amino acids: CASSPTGTDYNEQFF.

This chain joins TRBV5-8 and TRBJ2-3, with 8 bases identical to TRBD1. CDR3 length equals 18 residues. Germline-derived CDR1 and CDR2 are SGHTS and YDEGEE. V dropped 3 bases and J dropped 1; count of bases not matched to a gene: 13. The CDR3 spells CASSSGLRTGPRTDTQYF. The DNA of the CDR3 is TGTGCCAGCAGCTCCGGCCTTCGGACAGGGCCTCGCACAGATACGCAGTATTTT. The entire variable domain, with the rest obtained from reference TRBV5-8 and TRBJ2-3, is as follows: EAGVTQSPTHLIKTRGQQATLRCSPISGHTSVYWYQQALGLGLQFLLWYDEGEERNRGNFPPRFSGRQFPNYSSELNVNALELEDSALYLCASSSGLRTGPRTDTQYFGPGTRLTVL.

This chain links TRBV7-2 with TRBJ1-6; unclear D gene. CDR1 and CDR2 (germline): SGHTA, FQGNSA. Trimming pared 2 bases from V and 8 bases from J, leaving 16 bases between. The CDR3 length is 16 residues. The chain's CDR3 is CASSLQYRVVDSPLHF. The CDR3 bases are TGTGCCAGCAGCTTACAATATCGGGTGGTGGATTCACCCCTCCACTTT.

The rearrangement links TRBV24-1 to TRBJ2-3; TRBD1 matches 8 bases. Germline CDR1 is KGHDR and CDR2 is SFDVKD. With 3 bases clipped from V and 1 base from J, the junction kept 2 bases outside the gene matches. The CDR3 length is 15 residues. CDR3 in amino acids: CATSDVGQGTDTQYF. CDR3 bases: TGTGCCACCAGTGATGTGGGACAGGGCACAGATACGCAGTATTTT.

V usage is TRBV5-4 and J usage is TRBJ2-3, with 7 bases aligning to TRBD2. CDR3 size: 15 residues. V was pared by 4 bases and J by 0 bases, with 5 bases of the junction left unmatched. Germline V gene sequence: CDR1 SGHNT, CDR2 YYREEE (reference sequence). The CDR3 here is CASSAIAGSTDTQYF. The DNA for the CDR3 is TGTGCCAGCAGCGCAATAGCGGGTAGCACAGATACGCAGTATTTT.

This chain connects TRBV3-1 (or the pseudogene TRBV3-2) to TRBJ1-1, with 12 nucleotides matching TRBD1. The V segment lost 0 bases and the J segment 4 bases; nucleotides outside the gene matches: 18. Germline V gives CDR1 LGHDT, CDR2 YNNKEL (reference sequence). The CDR3 extends over 21 amino acids. CDR3 sequence: CASSQDPSSWDRGREGTEAFF. The CDR3 DNA reads TGTGCCAGCAGCCAAGACCCCTCTTCTTGGGACAGGGGGCGGGAGGGCACTGAAGCTTTCTTT.